The next 29 T cell receptor beta chains were all read from a single sample in a study of blood T cell repertoires in COVID-19. Libraries were prepared by immunoSEQ multiplex PCR; TCRdb keeps only in-frame clonotypes and omits some of them. The repertoire holds a few hundred thousand clones, with over 75% as singletons. The sequenced sample consisted of peripheral blood. Receptors were obtained from a human donor in a cohort sampled during active COVID-19.

J is TRBJ2-7 and V is TRBV7-6; a possible D gene is TRBD1 (6 bases). The CDR3 runs to 16 residues. V was clipped by 5 bases and J by 6 bases, with 23 bases between them. CDR1 and CDR2 (germline): SGHVS, FNYEAQ. CDR3 protein: CASSPPGVVGALEQYF. CDR3 in DNA: TGTGCCAGCAGCCCTCCTGGGGTTGTGGGGGCTCTCGAGCAGTACTTC.

This chain links TRBV6-1 with TRBJ2-7; D might be TRBD2 (7 bases). Germline CDR1 is MNHNS and CDR2 is SASEGT. V shed 3 bases and J shed 6 bases, with 18 bases lying between them. The length of the CDR3 is 15 residues. This chain's CDR3 is CASSDGRGPSLEQYF. The CDR3 bases are TGTGCCAGCAGTGATGGGCGGGGGCCTAGCCTCGAGCAGTACTTC.

In regard to this clone: Other DNA sequences of this sample code for an identical CDR3. The J gene is TRBJ1-4, the V gene TRBV6-5; 7 bases are shared with TRBD1. The V and J ends lost 0 bases and 5 bases, in that order; junction bases with no gene match: 3. The germline CDR1 and CDR2 sequences are MNHEY and SVGAGI. CDR3 length: 15 amino acids. The DNA for the CDR3 is TGTGCCAGCAGTTACTCTGGCAGGGGGAATGAAAAACTGTTTTTT. Encoded protein: CASSYSGRGNEKLFF.

The chain carries TRBV3-1 (or the pseudogene TRBV3-2) and TRBJ2-5; 10 bases align to TRBD2. This CDR3 is 17 amino acids long. With 0 bases clipped from V and 2 bases from J, the junction kept 6 bases outside the gene matches. Germline loops: CDR1 LGHDT, CDR2 YNNKEL (reference sequence). CDR3 DNA sequence: TGTGCCAGCAGCCAAGATCTCCTAGCGGGGGAACAAGAGACCCAGTACTTC. The encoded protein is CASSQDLLAGEQETQYF.

The J gene is TRBJ1-5, the V gene TRBV19, with D possibly being TRBD1 (6 bases). Germline assignment: CDR1 LNHDA and CDR2 SQIVND (reference sequence). The length of the CDR3 is 13 residues. V was shortened by 9 bases and J by 4 bases, with 13 bases between the two germline ends. Here the CDR3 reads CASRHRENQPQHF. CDR3 DNA sequence: TGTGCCAGCAGACACAGGGAGAATCAGCCCCAGCATTTT.

The chain employs TRBV28 and TRBJ2-1; TRBD2 is a possible D gene (5 bases). Germline loops: CDR1 MDHEN, CDR2 SYDVKM. This CDR3 comprises 14 residues. V gave up 6 bases and J gave up 7 bases, with 16 bases separating them. This chain's CDR3 is CASRPTGGRNEQFF. Written as DNA, the CDR3 is TGTGCCAGCAGGCCTACTGGAGGTCGTAATGAGCAGTTCTTC.

The genes are TRBV28 and TRBJ2-3; D call uncertain. Germline CDR1 and CDR2: MDHEN and SYDVKM. CDR3 length equals 14 residues. V gave up 5 bases and J gave up 1 base, with 10 bases separating them. For the CDR3, the DNA is TGTGCCAGCAGTCCTTCCGGAGGCACAGATACGCAGTATTTT. Amino acids: CASSPSGGTDTQYF.

The gene calls are TRBV7-3 and TRBJ1-1; D is perhaps TRBD1 (6 bases). V lost 5 bases and J 3 bases, leaving 13 bases between the germline ends. Germline V gives CDR1 SGHTA, CDR2 FQGTGA. This CDR3 is 14 amino acids long. In DNA form, the CDR3 reads TGTGCCAGCAGCCCCGGGCAGGGGTACACTGAAGCTTTCTTT. As protein: CASSPGQGYTEAFF.

CDR3 loop: CASTTEFGELFF. The CDR3 DNA follows: TGTGCCAGCACCACGGAGTTCGGGGAGCTGTTTTTT. The rearrangement joins TRBV7-9 to TRBJ2-2; D unclear. The CDR3 loop spans 12 amino acids. V was clipped by 7 bases and J by 7 bases, with 10 bases between them. Germline lookup yields CDR1 SEHNR and CDR2 FQNEAQ (reference sequence).

The J gene is TRBJ1-5, the V gene TRBV2; 8 bases fit TRBD1. The CDR3 runs to 14 residues. Per the germline V gene, CDR1 is SNHLY and CDR2 is FYNNEI. J was trimmed by 9 bases and V by 3 bases; bases with no gene match: 7. The CDR3 spells CASSDRQGLRPQHF. The CDR3 coding sequence is TGTGCCAGCAGTGATAGACAGGGGCTTCGGCCCCAGCATTTT.

This clone was counted between two and nine times. This rearrangement joins TRBV10-3 to TRBJ1-1; D gene unclear. V was cut by 3 bases and J by 6 bases, with 17 bases left in between. Germline values: CDR1 ENHRY, CDR2 SYGVKD. CDR3 size: 15 residues. CDR3: CAISEAQPGISEAFF. The CDR3 region has the DNA TGTGCCATCAGTGAAGCTCAGCCGGGGATCTCTGAAGCTTTCTTT.

This clone was observed a handful of times. The chain has TRBV15 and TRBJ1-6, with no clear D. The CDR3 contains 13 residues. Germline V CDR1 and CDR2: LNHNV, YYDKDF (reference sequence). Trimming took 0 bases from V and 10 from J, leaving 7 bases between them. In DNA, the CDR3 is TGTGCCACCAGCAGAGATACGGGATCACCCCTCCACTTT. Translation gives CATSRDTGSPLHF.

The chain employs TRBV28 and TRBJ2-3; a weak D match, TRBD1 (5 bases). Germline V gene data show CDR1 as MDHEN and CDR2 as SYDVKM. There are 15 residues in the CDR3. V dropped 5 bases and J dropped 5 bases, with 17 bases sitting between them. The CDR3 loop reads CASSPPPGPRDTQYF. The CDR3 coding sequence is TGTGCCAGCAGTCCCCCACCAGGGCCTAGAGATACGCAGTATTTT. The full variable domain, in which reference TRBV28 and TRBJ2-3 provide the parts outside the CDR3, is DVKVTQSSRYLVKRTGEKVFLECVQDMDHENMFWYRQDPGLGLRLIYFSYDVKMKEKGDIPEGYSVSREKKERFSLILESASTNQTSMYLCASSPPPGPRDTQYFGPGTRLTVL.

Written as DNA, the CDR3 is TGTGCCAGCAGGGGACAGGGGGAAAACACCATATATTTT. It specifies CASRGQGENTIYF. The chain couples TRBV28 to TRBJ1-3; 11 nucleotides align to TRBD1. The CDR3 is 13 amino acids. V lost 6 bases to trimming and J lost 6 bases; unmatched junction nucleotides: 1. Germline assignment: CDR1 MDHEN and CDR2 SYDVKM.

The J gene is TRBJ1-2, the V gene TRBV12-3 or TRBV12-4, with TRBD1 identical over 7 bases. This CDR3 comprises 12 residues. V gave up 6 bases and J gave up 3 bases; unmatched junction bases: 1. The CDR3 coding sequence is TGTGCCAGCAGCCAGGGGGACTATGGCTACACCTTC. Protein: CASSQGDYGYTF.

The chain employs TRBV19 and TRBJ1-6; D is possibly TRBD1 (6 bases). CDR3 length: 15 amino acids. V was shortened by 5 bases and J by 6 bases, with 14 bases between the two germline ends. The germline V gene has CDR1 LNHDA and CDR2 SQIVND (reference sequence). Written as DNA, the CDR3 is TGTGCCAGTAGTTTACGACAGGAAATTAATTCACCCCTCCACTTT. Encoded protein: CASSLRQEINSPLHF.

V is TRBV28 and J is TRBJ1-3, with D perhaps TRBD1 (5 bases). The length of the CDR3 is 15 residues. Germline V lookup: CDR1 MDHEN, CDR2 SYDVKM. Trimming removed 1 base at V and 3 bases at J, with 10 bases between. The CDR3 protein is CASSLFRGVGNTIYF. CDR3 DNA: TGTGCCAGCAGTTTATTTAGGGGCGTTGGAAACACCATATATTTT.

The chain links TRBV27 to TRBJ2-3; D perhaps matches TRBD2 (6 bases). CDR1 is MNHEY, CDR2 SMNVEV, per germline (reference sequence). CDR3 length: 16 amino acids. V was shortened by 2 bases and J by 0 bases, with 12 bases between the two germline ends. The CDR3 is CASSLVAVLSTDTQYF. The CDR3 DNA reads TGTGCCAGCAGTTTAGTAGCGGTCCTTAGCACAGATACGCAGTATTTT.

This clone was detected only once. The gene calls are TRBV28 and TRBJ1-2; D may be TRBD1 (5 bases). Germline V gene data show CDR1 as MDHEN and CDR2 as SYDVKM. There are 13 residues in the CDR3. The ends were cut back, 7 bases at V and 2 bases at J, with 11 bases in the middle. CDR3 in amino acids: CASNRGGNYGYTF. CDR3 DNA sequence: TGTGCCAGCAACCGCGGGGGAAACTATGGCTACACCTTC.

This chain links TRBV5-5 with TRBJ1-1; 10 bases fit TRBD1. CDR1 is SGHKS, CDR2 YYEKEE, per germline (reference sequence). J lost 4 bases, V lost 4 bases, and 10 bases had no gene match. The CDR3 runs 16 residues. CDR3: CASSLSPGQGFTEAFF. The CDR3 region has the DNA TGTGCCAGCAGCCTTTCACCGGGACAGGGGTTCACTGAAGCTTTCTTT.

The gene calls are TRBV7-9 and TRBJ2-2; TRBD2 matches 7 bases. Germline loops: CDR1 SEHNR, CDR2 FQNEAQ (reference sequence). Trimming took 5 bases from V and 4 from J; bases not matched to a gene: 4. This CDR3 spans 14 amino acids. The CDR3 DNA reads TGTGCCAGCAGCCGCGGGGGAACCACCGGGGAGCTGTTTTTT. Amino acids: CASSRGGTTGELFF.

The chain uses TRBV6-6 and TRBJ2-6; 8 bases are a match to TRBD1. Germline assignment: CDR1 MNHNY and CDR2 SVGAGI (reference sequence). The J segment lost 12 bases and the V segment lost 5 bases, leaving 12 bases of the junction unmatched. The CDR3 totals 15 residues. In DNA form, the CDR3 reads TGTGCCAGCAGTCAAAACCCGACAGGGGACGGCGTCCTGACTTTC. It translates to CASSQNPTGDGVLTF.

V is TRBV7-8 and J is TRBJ2-1; TRBD1 might be the D (8 bases). The germline gives CDR1 SGHVS, CDR2 FQNEAQ. This CDR3 has 15 amino acids. Deletions cut 5 bases from V and 2 bases from J, with 13 bases between. The CDR3 DNA follows: TGTGCCAGCAGCCTACAGGGGGGGACCTACAATGAGCAGTTCTTC. This translates into CASSLQGGTYNEQFF.

The chain couples TRBV27 to TRBJ1-4; perhaps TRBD1 as D (6 bases). From germline, CDR1 is MNHEY and CDR2 SMNVEV (reference sequence). V was clipped by 3 bases and J by 7 bases, with 12 bases between them. This CDR3 spans 14 amino acids. CDR3 residues: CASSFWGPGEKLFF. DNA for the CDR3: TGTGCCAGCAGTTTTTGGGGGCCGGGTGAAAAACTGTTTTTT.

The rearrangement links TRBV2 to TRBJ1-6; tentatively, D is TRBD1 (6 bases). Trimming left V 7 bases short and J 14 bases short, with 12 bases between. This CDR3 is 11 amino acids long. Germline CDR1 SNHLY, CDR2 FYNNEI. For the CDR3, the DNA is TGTGCCAGCAAGATCCGGGACACCCTCCACTTT. It is translated as CASKIRDTLHF.

The rearrangement uses TRBV7-2 and TRBJ2-3; 11 bases align to TRBD2. Germline lookup yields CDR1 SGHTA and CDR2 FQGNSA. Trimming removed 4 bases from V and 3 bases from J; junction bases left unmatched: 9. This CDR3 is built from 17 residues. The CDR3 loop reads CASSSPGLAELTDTQYF. In nucleotides, the CDR3 is TGTGCCAGCAGCTCACCGGGACTAGCGGAGCTAACAGATACGCAGTATTTT.

J is TRBJ2-5 and V is TRBV7-2, with 8 bases aligning to TRBD1. Germline V gives CDR1 SGHTA, CDR2 FQGNSA. This CDR3 comprises 15 residues. The V gene end was trimmed by 5 bases and the J gene end by 0 bases; junction bases not matched to a gene: 5. CDR3 coding DNA: TGTGCCAGCAGCCGTTCGACAGGGGACCAAGAGACCCAGTACTTC. The encoded protein is CASSRSTGDQETQYF.

The genes are TRBV28 and TRBJ1-4, with D unresolved. Germline V gene data show CDR1 as MDHEN and CDR2 as SYDVKM. The CDR3 covers 13 residues. V was pared by 4 bases and J by 4 bases, with 7 bases between. CDR3 in DNA: TGTGCCAGCAGTTCCCAGGATAATGAAAAACTGTTTTTT. It is translated as CASSSQDNEKLFF. Together with reference TRBV28 and TRBJ1-4, the CDR3 gives the full variable domain: DVKVTQSSRYLVKRTGEKVFLECVQDMDHENMFWYRQDPGLGLRLIYFSYDVKMKEKGDIPEGYSVSREKKERFSLILESASTNQTSMYLCASSSQDNEKLFFGSGTQLSVL.

V usage is TRBV24-1 and J usage is TRBJ1-5; D is undetermined. Germline V gives CDR1 KGHDR, CDR2 SFDVKD. V was cut by 1 base and J by 3 bases, with 6 bases left in between. The CDR3 has 14 residues. The CDR3 region has the DNA TGTGCCACCAGTGATTTAACAGCCAATCAGCCCCAGCATTTT. Translation: CATSDLTANQPQHF.